A single sample gave rise to the 32 T cell receptor beta chains below, sequenced in a study of response to subunit inactivated influenza vaccine. MiXCR, run by TCRdb on the RT-PCR reads, gives a single entry per CDR3 protein. There are hundreds of thousands of distinct CDR3 sequences in the sample; 6.5% to 8% occur only once, and 10% to 15% lies in the top ten. Sequenced material: PBMCs from blood, taken less than 30 months after vaccination. These receptor sequences come from a man aged 50 to 69 who received an inactivated influenza vaccine.

This clonotype appeared a few times. The J gene is TRBJ1-6, the V gene TRBV20-1; D is possibly TRBD1 (6 bases). This CDR3 spans 15 amino acids. Germline V gene lookup returns CDR1 DFQATT and CDR2 SNEGSKA (reference sequence). V gave up 2 bases and J gave up 7 bases, with 15 bases separating them. The CDR3, as DNA: TGCAGTGCTAGACGACCGGGACAAGGAAATTCACCCCTCCACTTT. Its translation: CSARRPGQGNSPLHF.

The chain employs TRBV7-2 and TRBJ2-2, with D hard to call. Germline CDR1 is SGHTA and CDR2 is FQGNSA. This CDR3 comprises 15 residues. Trimming shortened V by 1 base and J by 6 bases, and 12 bases separated the two germline ends. The CDR3 spells CASSLEPSVAGELFF. The CDR3, as DNA: TGTGCCAGCAGCTTAGAGCCCTCGGTCGCCGGGGAGCTGTTTTTT.

This clonotype was observed many times. The CDR3 here is CATSDLWNNEQFF. CDR3 DNA sequence: TGTGCCACCAGTGATTTGTGGAACAATGAGCAGTTCTTC. This chain joins TRBV24-1 and TRBJ2-1; no clear D gene. The CDR3 is made up of 13 amino acids. Trimming left V 0 bases short and J 5 bases short, with 4 bases between. The V gene's germline CDR1 is KGHDR and CDR2 SFDVKD.

A few counts support this clonotype. The CDR3 spells CASGPGGGTEAFF. CDR3 in DNA: TGCGCCAGCGGCCCCGGAGGGGGCACTGAAGCTTTCTTT. The genes are TRBV5-1 and TRBJ1-1; maybe TRBD1 (6 bases). Germline assignment: CDR1 SGHRS and CDR2 YFSETQ. This CDR3 is built from 13 residues. The germline V and J ends were trimmed by 7 bases and 4 bases, with 14 bases remaining between them.

This clonotype showed up just a few times. This chain connects TRBV9 to TRBJ2-7; D might be TRBD2 (6 bases). CDR1 and CDR2 (germline): SGDLS, YYNGEE. Trimming took 3 bases from V and 3 from J, leaving 13 bases between them. CDR3 size: 14 residues. The CDR3: CASSGDPGGYEQYF. In DNA form, the CDR3 reads TGTGCCAGCAGCGGGGACCCCGGGGGCTACGAGCAGTACTTC. The whole variable domain, filled in from reference TRBV9 and TRBJ2-7, reads DSGVTQTPKHLITATGQRVTLRCSPRSGDLSVYWYQQSLDQGLQFLIQYYNGEERAKGNILERFSAQQFPDLHSELNLSSLELGDSALYFCASSGDPGGYEQYFGPGTRLTVT.

CDR3 in DNA: TGTGCCAGCAGCTTAGGCGTCGAGGTCTCCTATAATTCACCCCTCCACTTT. Its translation is CASSLGVEVSYNSPLHF. The chain combines TRBV11-2 with TRBJ1-6; D not certain. CDR1 is SGHAT, CDR2 FQNNGV, per germline. The CDR3 covers 17 residues. Trimming removed 1 base at V and 0 bases at J, with 10 bases between.

This clonotype was counted at least ten times. The V call is TRBV28, the J call TRBJ2-7; D may be TRBD1 (5 bases). This CDR3 comprises 13 residues. V was cut by 6 bases and J by 6 bases, with 15 bases left in between. The germline V gene has CDR1 MDHEN and CDR2 SYDVKM. DNA of the CDR3: TGTGCCAGCAGCCCAGGGTACTGGAGCGAGCAGTACTTC. Translating gives CASSPGYWSEQYF.

The chain couples TRBV3-1 to TRBJ2-1, with TRBD1 identical over 9 bases. Per the germline V gene, CDR1 is LGHDT and CDR2 is YNNKEL (reference sequence). The CDR3 extends over 14 amino acids. V trimming: 4 bases; J trimming: 9 bases; junction bases outside the gene matches: 7. CDR3 region: CASSPGQGLSEQFF. The CDR3 region has the DNA TGTGCCAGCAGCCCAGGACAGGGGTTGAGTGAGCAGTTCTTC.

This clonotype was observed a few times. The chain links TRBV5-1 to TRBJ2-3; TRBD2 might be the D (5 bases). The V gene's germline CDR1 is SGHRS and CDR2 YFSETQ. This CDR3 is 15 amino acids long. V gave up 0 bases and J gave up 0 bases, with 8 bases separating them. CDR3 region: CASSLARTSTDTQYF. CDR3 sequence (DNA): TGCGCCAGCAGCTTGGCCCGGACTAGCACAGATACGCAGTATTTT. The full variable domain, in which reference TRBV5-1 and TRBJ2-3 provide the parts outside the CDR3, is KAGVTQTPRYLIKTRGQQVTLSCSPISGHRSVSWYQQTPGQGLQFLFEYFSETQRNKGNFPGRFSGRQFSNSRSEMNVSTLELGDSALYLCASSLARTSTDTQYFGPGTRLTVL.

This clonotype was detected only a few times. The chain combines TRBV6-1 with TRBJ2-3; 8 bases align to TRBD2. Per germline, CDR1 MNHNS and CDR2 SASEGT. V shed 6 bases and J 8 bases; nucleotides not matched to a gene: 7. CDR3 length: 13 residues. CDR3 sequence reads: CASRGSGAVTQYF. As DNA, the CDR3 is TGTGCCAGCAGGGGTAGCGGGGCAGTTACGCAGTATTTT.

J is TRBJ2-5 and V is TRBV10-2, with a weak D call TRBD1 (5 bases). Trimming left V 4 bases short and J 2 bases short, with 11 bases between. The CDR3 covers 14 residues. Germline lookup yields CDR1 WSHSY and CDR2 SAAADI. The CDR3 here is CASSGQPLQETQYF. In nucleotides, the CDR3 is TGCGCCAGCAGTGGACAGCCTCTACAAGAGACCCAGTACTTC.

This clonotype was found many times. The V and J genes are TRBV5-1 and TRBJ2-7; 8 nucleotides align to TRBD2. The V segment lost 0 bases and the J segment 6 bases; nucleotides outside the gene matches: 8. This CDR3 is 15 amino acids long. Germline V gene lookup returns CDR1 SGHRS and CDR2 YFSETQ. CDR3 loop: CASSLDPGGNLEQYF. CDR3 nucleotide sequence: TGCGCCAGCAGCTTGGATCCGGGGGGGAACCTCGAGCAGTACTTC.

This sequence joins TRBV19 and TRBJ2-3; D possibly corresponds to TRBD1 (5 bases). In germline, CDR1 is LNHDA, CDR2 SQIVND (reference sequence). The CDR3 sequence is 12 residues long. Trimming pared 9 bases from V and 2 bases from J, leaving 9 bases between. As DNA, the CDR3 is TGTGCCAGCCAGGGTTACACAGATACGCAGTATTTT. Translated: CASQGYTDTQYF.

J is TRBJ2-7 and V is TRBV6-6; D remains ambiguous. The CDR3 consists of 12 residues. The germline V gene encodes CDR1 MNHNY and CDR2 SVGAGI (reference sequence). The V end was cut by 11 bases, the J end by 1 base, with 12 bases between. The CDR3 loop reads CAAGYISYEQYF. CDR3 bases: TGTGCCGCCGGATATATTTCCTACGAGCAGTACTTC.

V gene TRBV7-9 combines with J gene TRBJ1-6; D possibly corresponds to TRBD1 (6 bases). V was trimmed by 5 bases and J by 5 bases, leaving 16 bases between them. Germline V CDR1 and CDR2: SEHNR, FQNEAQ (reference sequence). The CDR3 extends over 16 amino acids. In nucleotides, the CDR3 is TGTGCCAGCAGCCCACAGGGTTTGAGGAATAATTCACCCCTCCACTTT. Translated: CASSPQGLRNNSPLHF.

This clonotype showed up just a few times. V gene TRBV7-2 combines with J gene TRBJ2-3; no clear D. Germline CDR1 is SGHTA and CDR2 is FQGNSA. With 3 bases removed from V and 0 bases from J, the gap between germline ends came to 10 bases. CDR3 size: 15 residues. The CDR3 nucleotides read TGTGCCAGCAGCTTTTCGCATTCTAGCACAGATACGCAGTATTTT. Encoded protein: CASSFSHSSTDTQYF.

In its sample, this clonotype was seen many times. The chain recombines TRBV5-1 with TRBJ2-5; the D gene is possibly TRBD1 (5 bases). The CDR3 runs 17 residues. CDR1 SGHRS and CDR2 YFSETQ come from the germline V gene. The V gene lost 0 bases and the J gene lost 2 bases, with 17 bases spanning the gap. The CDR3 is CASSLGSGSWRQETQYF. In nucleotides, the CDR3 is TGCGCCAGCAGCTTGGGGTCAGGGTCTTGGAGACAAGAGACCCAGTACTTC.

This clonotype was counted ten times or more. The CDR3 reads CASSPGAPPEAFF. The CDR3 DNA sequence: TGTGCCAGCAGCCCCGGGGCTCCCCCTGAAGCTTTCTTT. V gene TRBV3-1 combines with J gene TRBJ1-1; D is possibly TRBD1 (5 bases). There are 13 residues in the CDR3. With 4 bases removed from V and 6 bases from J, the gap between germline ends came to 12 bases. Germline values: CDR1 LGHDT, CDR2 YNNKEL (reference sequence).

This clonotype was picked up many times. The chain has TRBV20-1 and TRBJ2-1; the D is unclear. The CDR3 totals 14 residues. Germline V gene lookup returns CDR1 DFQATT and CDR2 SNEGSKA (reference sequence). Trimming left V 6 bases short and J 4 bases short, with 16 bases between. CDR3 sequence reads: CSAGPLNFYNEQFF. In DNA, the CDR3 is TGCAGTGCCGGACCGCTTAATTTTTACAATGAGCAGTTCTTC.

This clonotype was counted many times. J is TRBJ2-1 and V is TRBV28; 7 nucleotides line up with TRBD2. CDR3 length: 14 amino acids. V was pared by 7 bases and J by 1 base, with 4 bases of the junction left unmatched. Germline lookup yields CDR1 MDHEN and CDR2 SYDVKM. For the CDR3, the DNA is TGTGCCAGCAACCTAGCGGAGTCCTACAATGAGCAGTTCTTC. Its protein product is CASNLAESYNEQFF.

This clonotype was found many times. The gene calls are TRBV5-4 and TRBJ2-1, with D possibly being TRBD1 or TRBD2 (5 bases each). This CDR3 region has 15 residues. Per the germline V gene, CDR1 is SGHNT and CDR2 is YYREEE (reference sequence). V dropped 3 bases and J dropped 4 bases, with 14 bases sitting between them. The DNA for the CDR3 is TGTGCCAGCAGCTCCGGGACCACCGGGTACAATGAGCAGTTCTTC. Translation gives CASSSGTTGYNEQFF.

The chain employs TRBV4-2 and TRBJ2-7; 9 bases are a match to TRBD1. The junction had 6 bases not matched to a gene; V was cut back by 1 base and J by 5 bases. CDR1 is LGHNA and CDR2 is YNFKEQ in the germline V gene. The CDR3 is 15 residues long. CDR3 sequence: CASSQGEDRGNEQYF. In DNA form, the CDR3 reads TGTGCCAGCAGCCAAGGTGAGGACAGGGGAAACGAGCAGTACTTC.

This clonotype was seen ten or more times. J is TRBJ2-7 and V is TRBV24-1; maybe TRBD2 (5 bases). The germline CDR1 and CDR2 sequences are KGHDR and SFDVKD. V lost 8 bases to trimming and J lost 4 bases, with 26 bases between them. The CDR3 runs to 17 residues. The chain's CDR3 is CATIGGLGASDYYEQYF. CDR3 DNA sequence: TGTGCCACCATTGGTGGCCTGGGAGCTTCGGATTATTACGAGCAGTACTTC.

This clonotype was counted only a few times. CDR3 nucleotides: TGTGCCAGCAGTTTTCCTACAAGAAACACTGAAGCTTTCTTT. Its protein product is CASSFPTRNTEAFF. The V gene is TRBV28, the J gene TRBJ1-1; no reliable D call. Germline CDR1 reads MDHEN; CDR2 reads SYDVKM. V shed 3 bases and J shed 2 bases, with 10 bases lying between them. This CDR3 is built from 14 residues.

This clonotype was seen a handful of times. The V gene is TRBV14, the J gene TRBJ2-3, with a weak D call TRBD2 (5 bases). The CDR3 has 15 amino acids. Trimming took off 2 bases at V and 0 bases at J, with 9 bases between the two ends. In germline, CDR1 is SGHDN, CDR2 FVKESK. CDR3 in amino acids: CASSQLGRSTDTQYF. For the CDR3, the DNA is TGTGCCAGCAGCCAATTGGGGAGAAGCACAGATACGCAGTATTTT.

J is TRBJ2-7 and V is TRBV7-9, with 7 bases lining up with TRBD2. The CDR3 runs to 14 residues. Germline V lookup: CDR1 SEHNR, CDR2 FQNEAQ (reference sequence). Trimming at V came to 5 bases and at J to 2 bases, leaving 6 bases not matched to a gene. CDR3 nucleotide sequence: TGTGCCAGCAGCCGTAGCGGGCGAACCTACGAGCAGTACTTC. This encodes CASSRSGRTYEQYF.

Of note for this clonotype: At one end the junction does not follow the germline gene, possibly because of a read error. The chain joins TRBV7-2 to TRBJ2-7; possible D gene TRBD2, 6 bases. Germline V gene sequence: CDR1 SGHTA, CDR2 FQGNSA. The CDR3 covers 14 residues. The CDR3 region is CAGSLVVGGYEQYF. In nucleotides, the CDR3 is TGTGCCGGCAGCTTAGTCGTGGGAGGCTACGAGCAGTACTTC.

V and J are TRBV2 and TRBJ1-5; perhaps TRBD1 as D (5 bases). V was cut by 6 bases and J by 6 bases, with 18 bases left in between. CDR1 is SNHLY, CDR2 FYNNEI, per germline. The CDR3 has 15 residues. The CDR3 loop reads CASRNRTSPGQPQHF. The CDR3 DNA reads TGTGCCAGCAGAAACAGGACTAGTCCGGGTCAGCCCCAGCATTTT.

The chain uses TRBV19 and TRBJ1-1, with D uncertain. Germline-derived CDR1 and CDR2 are LNHDA and SQIVND (reference sequence). Trimming cost V 1 base and J 1 base, with 10 bases left between them. This CDR3 region has 15 residues. CDR3 region: CASSIGAGGNTEAFF. CDR3 nucleotides: TGTGCCAGTAGTATAGGTGCCGGCGGGAACACTGAAGCTTTCTTT.

This clonotype was counted ten times or more. J is TRBJ2-1 and V is TRBV6-2 or TRBV6-3; D may be TRBD1 or TRBD2 (6 bases each). The ends were cut back, 3 bases at V and 5 bases at J, with 14 bases in the middle. The CDR3 runs to 15 residues. Germline V gene data show CDR1 as MNHEY and CDR2 as SVGEGT. The CDR3 here is CASSYLQEGDNEQFF. In DNA form, the CDR3 reads TGTGCCAGCAGTTATTTACAGGAGGGGGACAATGAGCAGTTCTTC.

The V and J genes are TRBV12-3 or TRBV12-4 and TRBJ2-7; 8 bases are shared with TRBD1. The CDR3 has 18 residues. The J segment lost 1 base and the V segment lost 2 bases, leaving 13 bases of the junction unmatched. This chain's CDR3 is CASSLNFVRTGRSYEQYF. The DNA of the CDR3 is TGTGCCAGCAGTTTAAATTTTGTCCGGACAGGGCGGTCCTACGAGCAGTACTTC.

This chain uses TRBV4-2 with TRBJ2-1; D not certain. V was clipped by 4 bases and J by 7 bases, with 20 bases between them. The CDR3 consists of 16 residues. CDR1 LGHNA and CDR2 YNFKEQ come from the germline V gene. This CDR3 reads CASSRLPTYTSNEQFF. For the CDR3, the DNA is TGTGCCAGCAGCCGCCTACCGACTTATACCTCAAATGAGCAGTTCTTC.